This T cell receptor (beta chain) was sequenced during a study of T cells in localized non-small cell lung cancer. A single count supports this clone. Libraries were prepared by immunoSEQ multiplex PCR; TCRdb keeps only in-frame clonotypes and omits some of them. The profile shows some 71,000 clones, 84% of them singletons. V gave up 5 bases and J gave up 5 bases, with 15 bases separating them. The germline V gene encodes CDR1 SEHNR and CDR2 FQNEAQ (reference sequence). The CDR3 is made up of 15 amino acids. This clonotype was sampled from a female donor over 55 with stage I lung adenocarcinoma. The rearrangement joins TRBV7-9 to TRBJ2-2; TRBD1 might be the D (6 bases). This sample comprised peripheral blood, obtained before any cancer treatment. CDR3 bases: TGTGCCAGCAGCCCACCCCAGCAGGGGACCGGGGAGCTGTTTTTT. Translation: CASSPPQQGTGELFF.